This TCR beta chain originates from a study of OX40 agonist ivuxolimab in advanced cancers. Study background: Intravenous ivuxolimab was administered to patients every 2 weeks at 0.01 to 10 mg/kg. Of the patients, three showed partial responses, one with hepatocellular carcinoma and two with cutaneous melanoma. Study-wide results and limits: Normalized T-cell clonal expansion was also low in some nonresponders.

This CDR3 has 16 amino acids. The J segment lost 2 bases and the V segment lost 0 bases, leaving 5 bases of the junction unmatched. The germline V gene has CDR1 SGHTA and CDR2 FQGTGA. About this clone itself: Its antigen is still unknown.

TCRdb keeps only in-frame clones here, not all; method: immunoSEQ multiplex PCR. The top ten clones hold 0.55% of a sample with roughly 120,000 clones, approximately 90% of them seen once. This specimen was CD4+ or CD8+ T cells sorted from blood, taken in a trial of the OX40 agonist ivuxolimab. The sequence derives from an adult with an advanced solid tumor such as melanoma, head and neck, liver or kidney cancer. This chain links TRBV7-3 with TRBJ2-7, with TRBD1 matching over 9 bases. CDR3: CASSLTSGQGPYEQYF. CDR3 nucleotide sequence: TGTGCCAGCAGCTTAACCTCGGGACAGGGTCCCTACGAGCAGTACTTC.